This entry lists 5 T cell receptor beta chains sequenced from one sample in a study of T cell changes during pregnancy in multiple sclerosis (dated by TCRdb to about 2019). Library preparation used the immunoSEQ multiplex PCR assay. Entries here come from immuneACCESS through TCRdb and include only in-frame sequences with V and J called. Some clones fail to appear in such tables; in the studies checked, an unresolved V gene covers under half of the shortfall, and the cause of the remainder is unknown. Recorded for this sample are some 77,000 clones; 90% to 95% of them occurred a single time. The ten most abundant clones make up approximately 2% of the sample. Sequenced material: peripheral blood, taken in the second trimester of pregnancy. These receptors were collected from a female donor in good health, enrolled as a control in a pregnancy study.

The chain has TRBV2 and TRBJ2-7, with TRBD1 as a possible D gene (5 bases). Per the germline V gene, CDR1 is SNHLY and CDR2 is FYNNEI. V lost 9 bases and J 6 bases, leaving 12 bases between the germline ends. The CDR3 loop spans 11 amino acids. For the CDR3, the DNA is TGTGCCAGGAACCAGGGAAGCGAGCAGTACTTC. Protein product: CARNQGSEQYF. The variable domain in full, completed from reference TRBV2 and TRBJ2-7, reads EPEVTQTPSHQVTQMGQEVILRCVPISNHLYFYWYRQILGQKVEFLVSFYNNEISEKSEIFDDQFSVERPDGSNFTLKIRSTKLEDSAMYFCARNQGSEQYFGPGTRLTVT.

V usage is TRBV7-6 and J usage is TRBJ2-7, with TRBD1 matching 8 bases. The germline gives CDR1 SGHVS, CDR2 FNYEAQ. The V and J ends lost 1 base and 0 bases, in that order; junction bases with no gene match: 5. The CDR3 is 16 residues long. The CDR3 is CASSLGEGTGSYEQYF. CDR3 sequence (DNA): TGTGCCAGCAGCTTAGGGGAAGGGACAGGCTCCTACGAGCAGTACTTC. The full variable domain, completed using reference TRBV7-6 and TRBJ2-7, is GAGVSQSPRYKVTKRGQDVALRCDPISGHVSLYWYRQALGQGPEFLTYFNYEAQQDKSGLPNDRFSAERPEGSISTLTIQRTEQRDSAMYRCASSLGEGTGSYEQYFGPGTRLTVT.

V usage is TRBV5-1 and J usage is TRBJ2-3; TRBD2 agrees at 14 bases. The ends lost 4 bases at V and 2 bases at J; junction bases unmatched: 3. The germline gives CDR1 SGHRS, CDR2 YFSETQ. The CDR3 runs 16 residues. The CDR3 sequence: CASSPTSGGVTDTQYF. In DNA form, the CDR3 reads TGCGCCAGCAGCCCGACTAGCGGGGGGGTCACAGATACGCAGTATTTT.

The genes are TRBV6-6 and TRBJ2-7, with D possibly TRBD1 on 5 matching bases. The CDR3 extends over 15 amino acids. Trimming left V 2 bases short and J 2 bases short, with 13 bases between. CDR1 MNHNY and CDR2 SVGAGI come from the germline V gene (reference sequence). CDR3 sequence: CASSYGALDPYEQYF. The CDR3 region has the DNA TGTGCCAGCAGTTACGGGGCTCTAGACCCCTACGAGCAGTACTTC.

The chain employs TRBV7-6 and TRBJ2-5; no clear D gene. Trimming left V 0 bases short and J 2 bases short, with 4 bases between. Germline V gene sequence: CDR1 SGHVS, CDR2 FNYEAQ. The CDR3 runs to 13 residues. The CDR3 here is CASSLALQETQYF. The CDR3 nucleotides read TGTGCCAGCAGCTTAGCCCTTCAAGAGACCCAGTACTTC.